This T cell receptor (beta chain) was sequenced during a study of T cells after yellow fever vaccination. Study-level results: A small share of clonotypes appeared in both CD4 and CD8 compartments.

Germline values: CDR1 LNHNV, CDR2 YYDKDF (reference sequence). The CDR3 is 14 residues long. V trimming: 9 bases; J trimming: 5 bases; junction bases outside the gene matches: 10. Notes on this clonotype: Its antigen is still unknown.

Using its own MiXCR run on the 5' RACE reads, TCRdb lists one record per CDR3 protein. In the table there are some 250,000 distinct CDR3 sequences, 6.9% of which are singletons. The sequencing here drew on CD4+ T cells sorted from PBMCs, taken 15 days after the yellow fever booster vaccination. The chain links TRBV15 to TRBJ2-5; 9 bases map to TRBD2. The sequence came from a man younger than 45 who received the YFV17D yellow fever vaccine. CDR3 residues: CATRVAGARETQYF. The CDR3 DNA reads as TGTGCCACGCGAGTAGCGGGAGCCCGGGAGACCCAGTACTTC. Full variable domain (remainder filled in from reference TRBV15 and TRBJ2-5): DAMVIQNPRYQVTQFGKPVTLSCSQTLNHNVMYWYQQKSSQAPKLLFHYYDKDFNNEADTPDNFQSRRPNTSFCFLDIRSPGLGDTAMYLCATRVAGARETQYFGPGTRLLVL.